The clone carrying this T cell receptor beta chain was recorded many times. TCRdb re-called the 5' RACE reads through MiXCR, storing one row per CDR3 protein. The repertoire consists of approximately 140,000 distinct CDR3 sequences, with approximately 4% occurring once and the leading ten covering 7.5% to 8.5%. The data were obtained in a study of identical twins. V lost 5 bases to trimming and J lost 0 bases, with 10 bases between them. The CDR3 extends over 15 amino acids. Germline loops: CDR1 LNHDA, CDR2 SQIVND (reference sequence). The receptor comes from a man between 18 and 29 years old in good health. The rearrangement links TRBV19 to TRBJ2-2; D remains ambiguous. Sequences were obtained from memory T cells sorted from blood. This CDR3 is CASSPRDANTGELFF. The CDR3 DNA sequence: TGTGCCAGTAGTCCGAGAGATGCGAACACCGGGGAGCTGTTTTTT. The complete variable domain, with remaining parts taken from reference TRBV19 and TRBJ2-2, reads DGGITQSPKYLFRKEGQNVTLSCEQNLNHDAMYWYRQDPGQGLRLIYYSQIVNDFQKGDIAEGYSVSREKKESFPLTVTSAQKNPTAFYLCASSPRDANTGELFFGEGSRLTVL.